This TCR beta chain was obtained from a study of T cells in Graves' hyperthyroidism and ophthalmopathy. This clonotype was seen a few times. Researchers took RNA transcripts and amplified the TCR beta CDR3 regions from them. RT-PCR in the first round (using the HTBI primer set) targeted the TCR CDR3. TCRdb ran MiXCR on the multiplex PCR reads and lists one entry per CDR3 protein. In the table there are about 330,000 distinct CDR3 sequences, roughly an eighth of which are singletons. Germline V gene lookup returns CDR1 SEHNR and CDR2 FQNEAQ (reference sequence). This CDR3 is built from 14 residues. Between the trimmed V and J ends, which lost 6 bases and 2 bases, there was a span of 14 bases. The study based diagnoses on clinical symptoms, serum thyroxine and TRAb, thyroid ultrasound and orbital computed tomography.

The specimen sequenced was blood. The rearrangement links TRBV7-9 to TRBJ2-7, with a weak D call TRBD1 (5 bases). This sequence originates from a woman aged 40 to 49 with Graves' ophthalmopathy. The CDR3 nucleotides read TGTGCCAGCAGAAAGACAGCTTCAGCCTACGAGCAGTACTTC. Translating gives CASRKTASAYEQYF. Based on the CDR3 plus reference TRBV7-9 and TRBJ2-7, the full variable domain is DTGVSQNPRHKITKRGQNVTFRCDPISEHNRLYWYRQTLGQGPEFLTYFQNEAQLEKSRLLSDRFSAERPKGSFSTLEIQRTEQGDSAMYLCASRKTASAYEQYFGPGTRLTVT.